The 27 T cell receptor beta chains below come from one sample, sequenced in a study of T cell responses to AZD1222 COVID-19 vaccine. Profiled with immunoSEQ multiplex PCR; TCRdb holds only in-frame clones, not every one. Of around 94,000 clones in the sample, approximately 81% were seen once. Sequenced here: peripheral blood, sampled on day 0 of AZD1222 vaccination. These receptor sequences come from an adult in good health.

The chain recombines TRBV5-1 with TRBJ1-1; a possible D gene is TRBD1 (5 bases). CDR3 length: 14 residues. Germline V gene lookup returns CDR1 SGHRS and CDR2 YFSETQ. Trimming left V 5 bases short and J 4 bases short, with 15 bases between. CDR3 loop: CASRAGVVVTEAFF. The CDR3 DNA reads TGCGCCAGCAGAGCGGGGGTTGTTGTCACTGAAGCTTTCTTT.

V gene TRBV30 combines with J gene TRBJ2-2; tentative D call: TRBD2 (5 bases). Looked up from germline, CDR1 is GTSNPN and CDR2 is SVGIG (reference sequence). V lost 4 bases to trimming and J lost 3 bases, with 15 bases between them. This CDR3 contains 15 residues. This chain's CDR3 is CAWNPSAGDTGELFF. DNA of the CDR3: TGTGCCTGGAACCCGTCAGCCGGGGACACCGGGGAGCTGTTTTTT.

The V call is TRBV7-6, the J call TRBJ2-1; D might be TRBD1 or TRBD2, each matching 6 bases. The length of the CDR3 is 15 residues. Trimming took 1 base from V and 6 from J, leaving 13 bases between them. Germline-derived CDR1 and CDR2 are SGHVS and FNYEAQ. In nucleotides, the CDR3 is TGTGCCAGCAGCTTAGGTTGGGGGGCCCGCAATGAGCAGTTCTTC. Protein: CASSLGWGARNEQFF.

CDR3 sequence: CASSSGGTDTQYF. Written as DNA, the CDR3 is TGTGCCAGTAGTAGCGGAGGCACAGATACGCAGTATTTT. The chain uses TRBV19 and TRBJ2-3, with D unresolved. Trimming took off 4 bases at V and 1 base at J, with 6 bases between the two ends. CDR3 length equals 13 residues. From germline, CDR1 is LNHDA and CDR2 SQIVND (reference sequence).

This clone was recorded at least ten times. The CDR3 DNA reads TGTGCCAGTAGTATTGCAGAGACTATGAACACTGAAGCTTTCTTT. Protein sequence: CASSIAETMNTEAFF. This chain joins TRBV19 and TRBJ1-1, with D unresolved. This CDR3 contains 15 residues. The V gene lost 3 bases and the J gene lost 0 bases, with 11 bases spanning the gap. Germline values: CDR1 LNHDA, CDR2 SQIVND (reference sequence).

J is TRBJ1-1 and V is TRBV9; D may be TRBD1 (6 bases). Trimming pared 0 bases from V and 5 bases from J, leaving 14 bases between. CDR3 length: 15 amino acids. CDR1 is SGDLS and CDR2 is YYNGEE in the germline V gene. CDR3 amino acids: CASSVEGQLGTEAFF. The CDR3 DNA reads TGTGCCAGCAGCGTAGAGGGACAATTGGGAACTGAAGCTTTCTTT. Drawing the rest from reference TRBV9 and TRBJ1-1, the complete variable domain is DSGVTQTPKHLITATGQRVTLRCSPRSGDLSVYWYQQSLDQGLQFLIQYYNGEERAKGNILERFSAQQFPDLHSELNLSSLELGDSALYFCASSVEGQLGTEAFFGQGTRLTVV.

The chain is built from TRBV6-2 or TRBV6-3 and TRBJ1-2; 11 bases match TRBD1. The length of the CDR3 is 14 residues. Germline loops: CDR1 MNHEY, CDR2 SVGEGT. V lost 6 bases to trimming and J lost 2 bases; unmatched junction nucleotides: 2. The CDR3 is CASSRTGGNYGYTF. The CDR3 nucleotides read TGTGCCAGCAGCCGGACAGGGGGCAACTATGGCTACACCTTC.

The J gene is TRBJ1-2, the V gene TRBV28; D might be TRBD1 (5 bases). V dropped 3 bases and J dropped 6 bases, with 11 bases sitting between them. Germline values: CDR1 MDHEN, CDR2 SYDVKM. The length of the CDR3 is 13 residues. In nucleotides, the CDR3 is TGTGCCAGCAGTTTGCCCCCAGGGAATGGCTACACCTTC. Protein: CASSLPPGNGYTF.

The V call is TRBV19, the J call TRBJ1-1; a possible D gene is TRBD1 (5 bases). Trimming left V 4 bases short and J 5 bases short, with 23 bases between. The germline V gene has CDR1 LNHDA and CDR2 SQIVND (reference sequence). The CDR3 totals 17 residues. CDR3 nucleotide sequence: TGTGCCAGTAGTACTAGGACAATCGGACTGGGTAGGACTGAAGCTTTCTTT. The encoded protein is CASSTRTIGLGRTEAFF. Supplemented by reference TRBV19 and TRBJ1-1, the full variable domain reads DGGITQSPKYLFRKEGQNVTLSCEQNLNHDAMYWYRQDPGQGLRLIYYSQIVNDFQKGDIAEGYSVSREKKESFPLTVTSAQKNPTAFYLCASSTRTIGLGRTEAFFGQGTRLTVV.

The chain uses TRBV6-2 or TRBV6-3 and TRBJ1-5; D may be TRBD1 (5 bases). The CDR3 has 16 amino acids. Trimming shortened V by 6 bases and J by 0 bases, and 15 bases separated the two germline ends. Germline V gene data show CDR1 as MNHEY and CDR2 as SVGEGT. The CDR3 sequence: CASSAFGADSNQPQHF. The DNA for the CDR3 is TGTGCCAGCAGCGCCTTTGGGGCCGATAGCAATCAGCCCCAGCATTTT.

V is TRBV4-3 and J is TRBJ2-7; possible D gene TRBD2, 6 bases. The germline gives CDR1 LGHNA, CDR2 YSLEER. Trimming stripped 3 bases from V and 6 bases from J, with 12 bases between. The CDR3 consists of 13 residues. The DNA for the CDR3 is TGCGCCAGCAGCCAGGGCCTGGGAGGCGAGCAGTACTTC. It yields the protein CASSQGLGGEQYF.

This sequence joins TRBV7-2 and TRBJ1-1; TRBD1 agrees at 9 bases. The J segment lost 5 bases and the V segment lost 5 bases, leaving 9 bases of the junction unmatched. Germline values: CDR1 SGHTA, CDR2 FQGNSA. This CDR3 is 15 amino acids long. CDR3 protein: CASSKGTGWITEAFF. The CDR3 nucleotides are TGTGCCAGCAGCAAGGGGACAGGGTGGATTACTGAAGCTTTCTTT.

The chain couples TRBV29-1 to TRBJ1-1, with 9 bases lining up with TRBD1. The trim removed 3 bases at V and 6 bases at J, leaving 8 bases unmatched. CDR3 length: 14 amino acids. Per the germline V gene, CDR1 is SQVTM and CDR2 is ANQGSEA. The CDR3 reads CSVELWTGAPEAFF. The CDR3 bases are TGCAGCGTTGAGTTGTGGACAGGGGCCCCTGAAGCTTTCTTT.

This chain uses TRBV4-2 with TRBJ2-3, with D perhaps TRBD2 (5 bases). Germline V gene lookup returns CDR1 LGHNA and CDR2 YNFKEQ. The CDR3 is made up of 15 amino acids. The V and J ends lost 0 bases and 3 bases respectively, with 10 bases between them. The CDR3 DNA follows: TGTGCCAGCAGCCAAGATCGGCTAGCAACAGATACGCAGTATTTT. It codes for CASSQDRLATDTQYF.

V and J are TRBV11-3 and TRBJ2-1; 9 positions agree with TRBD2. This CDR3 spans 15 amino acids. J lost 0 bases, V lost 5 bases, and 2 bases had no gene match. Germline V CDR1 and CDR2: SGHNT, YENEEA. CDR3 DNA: TGTGCCAGCAGCCATAGCGGGAGCTCCTACAATGAGCAGTTCTTC. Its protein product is CASSHSGSSYNEQFF.

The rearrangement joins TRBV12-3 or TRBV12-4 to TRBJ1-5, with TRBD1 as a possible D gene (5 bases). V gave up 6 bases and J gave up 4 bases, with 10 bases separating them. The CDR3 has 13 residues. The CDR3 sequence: CASSLGTNQPQHF. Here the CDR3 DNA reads TGTGCCAGCAGCCTCGGGACTAATCAGCCCCAGCATTTT.

The CDR3, as DNA: TGTGCCAGCAGCGAGGGAGCGACAGGTTCAGCTTTCTTT. Translating it yields CASSEGATGSAFF. The gene calls are TRBV9 and TRBJ1-1; tentatively, D is TRBD1 (6 bases). V was pared by 3 bases and J by 10 bases, with 16 bases between. The CDR3 runs 13 residues. The germline CDR1 and CDR2 sequences are SGDLS and YYNGEE. Variable domain in full (rest from reference TRBV9 and TRBJ1-1): DSGVTQTPKHLITATGQRVTLRCSPRSGDLSVYWYQQSLDQGLQFLIQYYNGEERAKGNILERFSAQQFPDLHSELNLSSLELGDSALYFCASSEGATGSAFFGQGTRLTVV.

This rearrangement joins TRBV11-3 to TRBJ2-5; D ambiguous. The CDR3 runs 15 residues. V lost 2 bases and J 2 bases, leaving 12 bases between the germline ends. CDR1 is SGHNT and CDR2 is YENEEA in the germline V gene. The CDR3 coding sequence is TGTGCCAGCAGCTTACAGTCGGGTGGGCAAGAGACCCAGTACTTC. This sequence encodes CASSLQSGGQETQYF.

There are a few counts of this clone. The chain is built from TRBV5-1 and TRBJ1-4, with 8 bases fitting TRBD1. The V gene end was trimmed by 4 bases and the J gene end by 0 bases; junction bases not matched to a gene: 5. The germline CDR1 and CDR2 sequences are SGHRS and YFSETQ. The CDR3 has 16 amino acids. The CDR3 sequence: CASSEDRVATNEKLFF. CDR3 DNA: TGCGCCAGCAGCGAGGACAGGGTTGCAACTAATGAAAAACTGTTTTTT.

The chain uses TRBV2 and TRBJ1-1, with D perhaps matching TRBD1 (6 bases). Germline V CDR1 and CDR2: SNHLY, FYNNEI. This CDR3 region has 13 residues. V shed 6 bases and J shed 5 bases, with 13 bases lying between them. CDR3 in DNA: TGTGCCAGCAGGCAGGGGACGCGGACTGAAGCTTTCTTT. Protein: CASRQGTRTEAFF.

The CDR3 loop reads CATSRGGKVNEKLFF. In nucleotides, the CDR3 is TGTGCCACCAGCAGAGGGGGGAAAGTCAATGAAAAACTGTTTTTT. This sequence joins TRBV15 and TRBJ1-4; D might be TRBD1 (5 bases). CDR3 length: 15 residues. Germline assignment: CDR1 LNHNV and CDR2 YYDKDF (reference sequence). Trimming took 1 base from V and 5 from J, leaving 11 bases between them.

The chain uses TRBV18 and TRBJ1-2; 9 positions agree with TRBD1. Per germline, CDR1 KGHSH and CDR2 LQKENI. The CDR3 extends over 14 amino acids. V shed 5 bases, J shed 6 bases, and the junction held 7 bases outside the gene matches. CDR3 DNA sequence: TGTGCCAGCTCAGCCGGGACAGGGAATAATGGCTACACCTTC. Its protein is CASSAGTGNNGYTF.

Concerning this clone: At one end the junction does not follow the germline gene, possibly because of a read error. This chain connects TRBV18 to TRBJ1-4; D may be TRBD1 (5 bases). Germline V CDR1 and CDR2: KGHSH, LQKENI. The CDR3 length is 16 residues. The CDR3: CATSPEGNKGPEKLFF. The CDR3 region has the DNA TGTGCCACCTCACCGGAGGGGAACAAGGGCCCTGAAAAACTGTTTTTT.

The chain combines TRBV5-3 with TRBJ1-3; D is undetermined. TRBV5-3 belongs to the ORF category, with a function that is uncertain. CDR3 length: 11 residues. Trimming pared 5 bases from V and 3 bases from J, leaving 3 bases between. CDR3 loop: CARRDGNTIYF. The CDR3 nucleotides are TGTGCCAGAAGGGATGGAAACACCATATATTTT.

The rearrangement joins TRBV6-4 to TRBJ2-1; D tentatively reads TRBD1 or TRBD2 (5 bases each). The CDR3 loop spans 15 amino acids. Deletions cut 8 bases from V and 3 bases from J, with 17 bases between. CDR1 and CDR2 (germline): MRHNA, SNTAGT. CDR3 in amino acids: CASRTGPGSYNEQFF. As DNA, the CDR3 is TGTGCCAGCCGAACCGGGCCAGGGAGCTACAATGAGCAGTTCTTC.

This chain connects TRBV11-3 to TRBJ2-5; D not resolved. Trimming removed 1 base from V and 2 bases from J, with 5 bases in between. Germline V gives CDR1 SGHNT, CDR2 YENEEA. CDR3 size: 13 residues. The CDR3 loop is CASSLVEQETQYF. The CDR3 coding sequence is TGTGCCAGCAGCTTAGTGGAGCAAGAGACCCAGTACTTC. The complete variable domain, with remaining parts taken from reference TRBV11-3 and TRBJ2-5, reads EAGVVQSPRYKIIEKKQPVAFWCNPISGHNTLYWYLQNLGQGPELLIRYENEEAVDDSQLPKDRFSAERLKGVDSTLKIQPAELGDSAVYLCASSLVEQETQYFGPGTRLLVL.

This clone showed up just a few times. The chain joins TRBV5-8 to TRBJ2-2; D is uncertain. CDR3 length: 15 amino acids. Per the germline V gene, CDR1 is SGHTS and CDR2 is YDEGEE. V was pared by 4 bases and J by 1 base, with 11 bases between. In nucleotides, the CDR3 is TGTGCCAGCAGCCCGGGCCCAGGGAACACCGGGGAGCTGTTTTTT. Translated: CASSPGPGNTGELFF.